This T cell receptor beta chain was captured by sequencing in a study of technical replicates of blood from a few donors. TCRdb's copy holds only in-frame clones and misses some; the assay was immunoSEQ multiplex PCR. In the table there are about 63,000 clones, around 87% of which are singletons. This CDR3 has 13 amino acids. CDR1 is SGHRS and CDR2 is YFSETQ in the germline V gene. Deletions cut 5 bases from V and 1 base from J, with 6 bases between. This chain links TRBV5-1 with TRBJ2-2; D not certain. The sample comprised PBMCs. The source is a human donor in good health. Some clones in this sample may be carry-over from other donors' samples. This CDR3 is CASRSGNTGELFF. The CDR3 nucleotides read TGCGCCAGCAGGTCAGGGAACACCGGGGAGCTGTTTTTT.